This T cell receptor beta chain originates from a study of breast tumors, draining lymph nodes, adjacent tissues. Broader study findings: The data were judged consistent with most tumor T cells coming from lymph node and expanding in tumor. Tumor TCR diversity was below lymph nodes but above nontumor tissue. Tumor and nontumor repertoires were significantly more similar in luminal-like than in basal-like breast cancer. Tumor T cell lymph node origin was a supported hypothesis, not proven.

Comments on this clonotype: Its target is not known.

From the multiplex PCR reads, TCRdb called clonotypes with MiXCR, one entry per CDR3 protein. The data show around 8,200 distinct CDR3 sequences, about 70% seen once. The ends lost 4 bases at V and 3 bases at J; junction bases unmatched: 8. The CDR3 totals 16 residues. Per germline, CDR1 SGHTA and CDR2 FQGNSA. Sequenced: tumor-adjacent breast tissue. The rearrangement joins TRBV7-2 to TRBJ2-5; 10 positions agree with TRBD2. The clonotype was recovered from a female donor with breast cancer. Some clones in this sample may be carry-over from other donors' samples. CDR3 coding DNA: TGTGCCAGCAGCTCGGGACTAGCGAGGGGAAAAGAGACCCAGTACTTC. This encodes CASSSGLARGKETQYF. Combining the CDR3 with reference TRBV7-2 and TRBJ2-5 gives the whole variable domain GAGVSQSPSNKVTEKGKDVELRCDPISGHTALYWYRQSLGQGLEFLIYFQGNSAPDKSGLPSDRFSAERTGGSVSTLTIQRTQQEDSAVYLCASSSGLARGKETQYFGPGTRLLVL.